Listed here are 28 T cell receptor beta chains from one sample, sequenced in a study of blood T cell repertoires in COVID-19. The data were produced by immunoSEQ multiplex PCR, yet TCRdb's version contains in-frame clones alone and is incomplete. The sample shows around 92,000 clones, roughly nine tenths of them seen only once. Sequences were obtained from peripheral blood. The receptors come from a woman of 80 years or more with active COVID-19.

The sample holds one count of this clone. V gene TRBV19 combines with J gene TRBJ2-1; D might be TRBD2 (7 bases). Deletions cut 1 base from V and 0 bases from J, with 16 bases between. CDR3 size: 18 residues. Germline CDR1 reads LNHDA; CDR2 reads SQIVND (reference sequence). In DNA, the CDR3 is TGTGCCAGTAGTATAGGAGGGGGGGGCCCTAGCTCCTACAATGAGCAGTTCTTC. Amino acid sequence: CASSIGGGGPSSYNEQFF.

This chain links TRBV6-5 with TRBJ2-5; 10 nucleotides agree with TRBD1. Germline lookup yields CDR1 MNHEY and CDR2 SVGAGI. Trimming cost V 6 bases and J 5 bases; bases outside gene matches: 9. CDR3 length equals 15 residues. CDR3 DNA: TGTGCCAGCAGCGTCGGGACAGGGGCTCGGGAGACCCAGTACTTC. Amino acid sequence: CASSVGTGARETQYF.

The CDR3 sequence is CASSALTGENTEAFF. CDR3 DNA sequence: TGCGCCAGCAGCGCCCTGACAGGGGAGAACACTGAAGCTTTCTTT. This chain connects TRBV5-1 to TRBJ1-1, with 8 bases fitting TRBD1. V was pared by 4 bases and J by 1 base, with 6 bases of the junction left unmatched. Germline lookup yields CDR1 SGHRS and CDR2 YFSETQ. The CDR3 totals 15 residues.

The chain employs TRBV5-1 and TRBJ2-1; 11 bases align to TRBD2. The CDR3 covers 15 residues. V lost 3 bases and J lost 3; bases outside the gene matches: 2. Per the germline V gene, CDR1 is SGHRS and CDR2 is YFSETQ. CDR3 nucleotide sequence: TGCGCCAGCAGCTCGGGACTAGCGGTCTACAATGAGCAGTTCTTC. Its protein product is CASSSGLAVYNEQFF.

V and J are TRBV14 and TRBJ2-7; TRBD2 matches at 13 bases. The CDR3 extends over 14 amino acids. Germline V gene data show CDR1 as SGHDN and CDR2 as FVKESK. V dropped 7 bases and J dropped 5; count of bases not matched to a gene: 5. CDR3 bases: TGTGCCAGCACCAGGACTAGCGGGAGCAACGAGCAGTACTTC. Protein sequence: CASTRTSGSNEQYF.

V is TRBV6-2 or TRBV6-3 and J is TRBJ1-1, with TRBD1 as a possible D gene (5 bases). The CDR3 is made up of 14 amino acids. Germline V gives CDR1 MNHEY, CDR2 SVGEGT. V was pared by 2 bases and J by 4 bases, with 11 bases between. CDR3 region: CASSYGGGGTEAFF. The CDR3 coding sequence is TGTGCCAGCAGTTACGGGGGGGGTGGCACTGAAGCTTTCTTT.

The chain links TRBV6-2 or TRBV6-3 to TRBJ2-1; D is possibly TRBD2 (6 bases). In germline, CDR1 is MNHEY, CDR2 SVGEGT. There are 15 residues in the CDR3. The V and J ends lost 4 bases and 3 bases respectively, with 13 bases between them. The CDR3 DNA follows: TGTGCCAGCAGTTTGTCGGGAGTTTACTACAATGAGCAGTTCTTC. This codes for CASSLSGVYYNEQFF.

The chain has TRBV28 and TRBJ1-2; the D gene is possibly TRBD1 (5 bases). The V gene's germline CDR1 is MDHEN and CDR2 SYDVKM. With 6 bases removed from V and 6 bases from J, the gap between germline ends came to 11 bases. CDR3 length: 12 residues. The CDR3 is CASSQGRDGYTF. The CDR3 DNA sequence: TGTGCCAGCAGCCAGGGCAGAGATGGCTACACCTTC.

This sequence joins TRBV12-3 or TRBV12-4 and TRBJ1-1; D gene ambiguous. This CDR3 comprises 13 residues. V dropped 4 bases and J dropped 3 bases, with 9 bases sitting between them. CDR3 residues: CASSSTVYTEAFF. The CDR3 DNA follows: TGTGCCAGCAGTTCCACTGTCTACACTGAAGCTTTCTTT.

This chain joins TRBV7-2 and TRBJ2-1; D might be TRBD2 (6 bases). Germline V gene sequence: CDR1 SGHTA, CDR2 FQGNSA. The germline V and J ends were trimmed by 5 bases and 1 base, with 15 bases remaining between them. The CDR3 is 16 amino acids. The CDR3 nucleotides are TGTGCCAGCAGCGGAGCGGGCCGACATTCCTACAATGAGCAGTTCTTC. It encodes CASSGAGRHSYNEQFF.

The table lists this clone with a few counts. The CDR3 loop reads CASSPLGPRGLEETQYF. The CDR3 coding sequence is TGTGCCAGCTCACCACTGGGACCGAGGGGGCTCGAAGAGACCCAGTACTTC. The chain uses TRBV18 and TRBJ2-5, with TRBD1 identical over 7 bases. This CDR3 has 17 residues. With V trimmed by 1 base and J by 3 bases, 11 bases remained unmatched. CDR1 is KGHSH, CDR2 LQKENI, per germline.

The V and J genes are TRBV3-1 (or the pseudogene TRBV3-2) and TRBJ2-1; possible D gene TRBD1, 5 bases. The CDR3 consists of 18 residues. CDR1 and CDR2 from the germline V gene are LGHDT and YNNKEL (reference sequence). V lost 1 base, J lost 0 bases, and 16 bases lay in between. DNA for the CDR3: TGTGCCAGCAGCCAAGTACCGACAGACGAAAGCTCCTACAATGAGCAGTTCTTC. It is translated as CASSQVPTDESSYNEQFF.

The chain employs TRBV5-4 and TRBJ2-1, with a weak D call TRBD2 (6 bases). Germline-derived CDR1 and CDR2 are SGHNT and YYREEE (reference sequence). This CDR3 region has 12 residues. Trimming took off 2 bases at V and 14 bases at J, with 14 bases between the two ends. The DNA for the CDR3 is TGTGCCAGCAGCTTCGGGCGGGATCGTAAGTTCTTC. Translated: CASSFGRDRKFF.

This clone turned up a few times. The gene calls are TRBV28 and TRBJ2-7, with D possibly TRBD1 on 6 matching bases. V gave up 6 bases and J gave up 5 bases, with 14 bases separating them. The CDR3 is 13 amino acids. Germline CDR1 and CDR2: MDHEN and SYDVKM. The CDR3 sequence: CASSHTGNHEQYF. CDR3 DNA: TGTGCCAGCAGCCACACAGGGAACCACGAGCAGTACTTC.

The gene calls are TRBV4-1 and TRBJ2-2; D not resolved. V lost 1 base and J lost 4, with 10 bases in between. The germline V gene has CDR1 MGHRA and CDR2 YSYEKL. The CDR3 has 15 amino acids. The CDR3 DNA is TGCGCCAGCAGCCAAGGGGCTACCGGCACCGGGGAGCTGTTTTTT. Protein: CASSQGATGTGELFF.

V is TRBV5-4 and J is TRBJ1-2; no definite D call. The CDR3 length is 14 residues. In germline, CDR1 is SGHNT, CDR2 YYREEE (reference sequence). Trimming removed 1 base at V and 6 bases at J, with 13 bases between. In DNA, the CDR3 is TGTGCCAGCAGCTTGAGAGGGAGTACTAATGGCTACACCTTC. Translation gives CASSLRGSTNGYTF.

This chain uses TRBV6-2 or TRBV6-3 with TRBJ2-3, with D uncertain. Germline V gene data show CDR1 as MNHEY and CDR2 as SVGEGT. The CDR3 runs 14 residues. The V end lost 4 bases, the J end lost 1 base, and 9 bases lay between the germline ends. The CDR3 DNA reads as TGTGCCAGCAGTTTCGTGCCGGGCACAGATACGCAGTATTTT. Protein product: CASSFVPGTDTQYF.

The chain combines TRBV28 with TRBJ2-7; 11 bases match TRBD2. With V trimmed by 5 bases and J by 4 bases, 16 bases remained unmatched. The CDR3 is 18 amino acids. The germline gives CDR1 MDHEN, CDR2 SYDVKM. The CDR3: CASSPLRSSGRRRYEQYF. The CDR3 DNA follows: TGTGCCAGCAGTCCGCTCCGCTCTAGCGGGAGGAGGAGGTACGAGCAGTACTTC.

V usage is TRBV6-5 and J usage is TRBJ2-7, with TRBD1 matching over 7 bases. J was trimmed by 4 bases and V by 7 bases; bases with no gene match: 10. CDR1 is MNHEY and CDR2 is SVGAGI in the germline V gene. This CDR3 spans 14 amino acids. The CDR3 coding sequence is TGTGCCAGCACCCGGACAGGAAAGTTTTACGAGCAGTACTTC. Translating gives CASTRTGKFYEQYF.

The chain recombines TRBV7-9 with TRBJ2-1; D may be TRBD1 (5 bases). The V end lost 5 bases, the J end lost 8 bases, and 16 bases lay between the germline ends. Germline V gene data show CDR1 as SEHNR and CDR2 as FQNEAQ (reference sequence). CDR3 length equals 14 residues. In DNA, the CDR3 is TGTGCCAGCAGCACCCGCGGACATACGGATGAGCAGTTCTTC. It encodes CASSTRGHTDEQFF.

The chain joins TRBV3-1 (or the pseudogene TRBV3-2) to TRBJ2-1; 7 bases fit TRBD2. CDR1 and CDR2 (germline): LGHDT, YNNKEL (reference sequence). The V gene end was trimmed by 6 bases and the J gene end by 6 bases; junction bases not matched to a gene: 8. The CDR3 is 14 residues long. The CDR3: CASRGLPLSNEQFF. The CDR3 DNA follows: TGTGCCAGCAGGGGACTACCTCTGAGCAATGAGCAGTTCTTC.

The CDR3 nucleotides read TGTGCCAGCAGCTCGGGACAGGGTAATGTGGAGCAGTACTTC. Protein sequence: CASSSGQGNVEQYF. The chain is built from TRBV7-2 and TRBJ2-7; TRBD1 matches at 9 bases. V was clipped by 4 bases and J by 7 bases; unmatched bases: 8. The CDR3 is 14 residues long. Germline CDR1 and CDR2: SGHTA and FQGNSA.

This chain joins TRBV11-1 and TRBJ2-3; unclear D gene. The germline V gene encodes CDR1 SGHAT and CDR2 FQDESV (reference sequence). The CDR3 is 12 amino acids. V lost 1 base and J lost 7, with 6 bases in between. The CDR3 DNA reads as TGTGCCAGCAGCTTAGGGAGATATACGCAGTATTTT. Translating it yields CASSLGRYTQYF. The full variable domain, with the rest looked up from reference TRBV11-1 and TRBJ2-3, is EAEVAQSPRYKITEKSQAVAFWCDPISGHATLYWYRQILGQGPELLVQFQDESVVDDSQLPKDRFSAERLKGVDSTLKIQPAELGDSAMYLCASSLGRYTQYFGPGTRLTVL.

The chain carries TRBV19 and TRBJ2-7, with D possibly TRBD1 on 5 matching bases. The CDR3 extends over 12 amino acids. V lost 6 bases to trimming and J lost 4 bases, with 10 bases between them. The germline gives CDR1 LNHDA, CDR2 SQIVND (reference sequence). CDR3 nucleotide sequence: TGTGCCAGTAGGGGCAGGGTGTACGAGCAGTACTTC. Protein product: CASRGRVYEQYF.

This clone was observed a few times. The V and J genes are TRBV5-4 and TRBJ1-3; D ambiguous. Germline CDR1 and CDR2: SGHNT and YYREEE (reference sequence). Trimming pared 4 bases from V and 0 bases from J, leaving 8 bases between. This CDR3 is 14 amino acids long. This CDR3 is CASSPEFSGNTIYF. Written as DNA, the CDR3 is TGTGCCAGCAGCCCAGAATTCTCTGGAAACACCATATATTTT.

CDR3 coding DNA: TGTGCCAGCAGCTTAGGTGGGACTAGCGGGAATGAGCAGTTCTTC. It specifies CASSLGGTSGNEQFF. V usage is TRBV7-2 and J usage is TRBJ2-1; 12 positions match TRBD2. Germline loops: CDR1 SGHTA, CDR2 FQGNSA. With 1 base clipped from V and 7 bases from J, the junction kept 2 bases outside the gene matches. The CDR3 covers 15 residues.

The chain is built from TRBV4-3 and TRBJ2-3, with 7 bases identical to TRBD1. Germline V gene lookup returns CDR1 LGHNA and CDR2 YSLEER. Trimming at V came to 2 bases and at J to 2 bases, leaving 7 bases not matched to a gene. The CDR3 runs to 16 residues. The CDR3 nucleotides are TGCGCCAGCAGCCAATCTCCGGGACAGTCCACAGATACGCAGTATTTT. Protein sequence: CASSQSPGQSTDTQYF.

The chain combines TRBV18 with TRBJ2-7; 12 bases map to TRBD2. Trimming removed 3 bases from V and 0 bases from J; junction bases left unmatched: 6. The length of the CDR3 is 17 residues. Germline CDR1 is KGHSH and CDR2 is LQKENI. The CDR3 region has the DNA TGTGCCAGCTCACCCGCGACTAGCGGGAGCAGCTCCTACGAGCAGTACTTC. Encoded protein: CASSPATSGSSSYEQYF.